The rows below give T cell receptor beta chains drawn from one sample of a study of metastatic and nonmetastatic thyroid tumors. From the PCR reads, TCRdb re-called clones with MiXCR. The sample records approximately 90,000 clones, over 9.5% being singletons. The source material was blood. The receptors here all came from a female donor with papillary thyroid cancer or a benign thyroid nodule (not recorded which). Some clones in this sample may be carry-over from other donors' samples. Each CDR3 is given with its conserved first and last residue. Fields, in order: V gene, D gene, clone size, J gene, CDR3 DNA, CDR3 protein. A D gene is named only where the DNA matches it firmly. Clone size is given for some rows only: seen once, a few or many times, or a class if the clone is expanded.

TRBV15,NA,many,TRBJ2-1,TGTGCCACCAGCAGAGGAACGGGTGTAGCGGACAATGAGCAGTTCTTC,CATSRGTGVADNEQFF
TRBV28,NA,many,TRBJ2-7,TGTGCCAGCAGCTTCACCGGGACCAACTACGAGCAGTACTTC,CASSFTGTNYEQYF
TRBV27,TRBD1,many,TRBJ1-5,TGTGCCAGCAGTAAGGACAGGGGTGGCAATCAGCCCCAGCATTTT,CASSKDRGGNQPQHF
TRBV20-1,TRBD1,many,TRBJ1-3,TGCAGTGCTAGAGTCGGGGACAGGACTACGGGAAACACCATATATTTT,CSARVGDRTTGNTIYF
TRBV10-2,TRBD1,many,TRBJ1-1,TGCGCCAGCTTGCCCCGGGACAGGGGGCAGGGGGGCACTGAAGCTTTCTTT,CASLPRDRGQGGTEAFF
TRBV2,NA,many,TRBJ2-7,TGTGCCAGCAGAACGGGATACGAGCAGTACTTC,CASRTGYEQYF
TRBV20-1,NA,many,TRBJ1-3,TGCAGTGCTGTACAGGGTAACGGAAACACCATATATTTT,CSAVQGNGNTIYF
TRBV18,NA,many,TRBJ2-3,TGTGCCAGCTCACCACTGGCCGGACGCACAGATACGCAGTATTTT,CASSPLAGRTDTQYF
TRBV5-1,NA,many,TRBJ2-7,TGCGCCAGCAGCTTGGAGGGAGGGGGCGCCTCCGAGCAGTACTTC,CASSLEGGGASEQYF
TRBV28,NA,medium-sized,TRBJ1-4,TGTGCCAGCAGTCCTCCACGGGGAAAACTGTTTTTT,CASSPPRGKLFF
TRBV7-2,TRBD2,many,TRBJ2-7,TGTGCCAGCAGCCATGGACTAGCGGGAGACGAGCAGTACTTC,CASSHGLAGDEQYF
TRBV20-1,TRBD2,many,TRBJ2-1,TGCAGTGCTAGTTGGACTAGCCGCTTCAATGAGCAGTTCTTC,CSASWTSRFNEQFF
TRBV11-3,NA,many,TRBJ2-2,TGTGCCAGCAGCTTAGATCTGCTAGCCCCCGGGGAGCTGTTTTTT,CASSLDLLAPGELFF
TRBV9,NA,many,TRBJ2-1,TGTGCCAGCAGCGCCAGTATCGACAATGAGCAGTTCTTC,CASSASIDNEQFF
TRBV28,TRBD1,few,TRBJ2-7,TGTGCCAGCGGGGGAACCGGTACAGGGGTTAGTGAGCAGTACTTC,CASGGTGTGVSEQYF
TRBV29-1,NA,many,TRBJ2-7,TGCAGCGTTGAGGCCGGGGGCACCAAGTACGAGCAGTACTTC,CSVEAGGTKYEQYF
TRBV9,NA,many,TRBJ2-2,TGTGCCAGCAGCGTAGTTGGTACCGGGGAGCTGTTTTTT,CASSVVGTGELFF
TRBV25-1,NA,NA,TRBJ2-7,TGTGCCGGCATTGATCCGGGCTACGAGCAGTACTTC,CAGIDPGYEQYF
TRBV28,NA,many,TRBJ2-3,TGTGCCAGCACTCCAATCGGCACAGATACGCAGTATTTT,CASTPIGTDTQYF